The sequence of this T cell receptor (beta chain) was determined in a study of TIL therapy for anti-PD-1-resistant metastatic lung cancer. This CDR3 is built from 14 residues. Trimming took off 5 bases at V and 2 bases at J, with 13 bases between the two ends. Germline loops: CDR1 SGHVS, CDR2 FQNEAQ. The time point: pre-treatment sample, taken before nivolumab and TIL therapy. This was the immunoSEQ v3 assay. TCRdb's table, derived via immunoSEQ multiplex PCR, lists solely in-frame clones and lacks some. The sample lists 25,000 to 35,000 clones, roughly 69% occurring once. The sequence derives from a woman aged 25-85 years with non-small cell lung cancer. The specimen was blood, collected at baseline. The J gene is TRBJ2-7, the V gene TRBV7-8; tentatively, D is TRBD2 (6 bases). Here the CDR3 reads CASSARDSAYEQYF. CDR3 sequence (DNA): TGTGCCAGCAGCGCCAGGGACTCCGCCTACGAGCAGTACTTC.